This T cell receptor (beta chain) came from a study of a mutant IDH1 vaccine in newly diagnosed glioma. As to time point: week 5, during vaccination. Vaccinated patients received 300 ug of mutant IDH1 20-mer peptide per dose, with topical imiquimod. Only in-frame clones appear in the TCRdb table, and some are missing; sequencing was by immunoSEQ multiplex PCR. Of tens of thousands of clones in the sample, about 80% are singletons; the top ten hold more than 3%. V lost 4 bases and J lost 3, with 10 bases in between. In germline, CDR1 is MNHEY, CDR2 SMNVEV (reference sequence). The CDR3 length is 14 residues. About this clone itself: Its matching antigen is unknown.

This clonotype originated in a man aged 25 to 45 with glioma. The chain employs TRBV27 and TRBJ1-5; D unresolved. The specimen comprised PBMCs, sampled from a glioma patient whose treatment included an IDH1 peptide vaccine. CDR3 sequence: CASSYRGNNQPQHF. CDR3 nucleotides: TGTGCCAGCAGTTACCGGGGAAACAATCAGCCCCAGCATTTT.